This entry is about one T cell receptor beta chain. What it binds is unknown. The V end was cut by 3 bases, the J end by 3 bases, with 9 bases between. Germline loops: CDR1 MGHDK, CDR2 SYGVNS. The CDR3 is 13 residues long. This entry is derived from a study of T cell responses to AZD1222 COVID-19 vaccine. Assay used: immunoSEQ multiplex PCR; TCRdb lists only in-frame clones, some missing. The table has approximately 100,000 clones, 87% seen once. Study-level findings and limits: Spike-specific TCR breadth rose after two AZD1222 doses, and depth rose as well.

The sequence was obtained from an adult who received the AZD1222 COVID-19 vaccine. The chain uses TRBV25-1 and TRBJ2-7; D might be TRBD1 (6 bases). Sequenced here: peripheral blood, sampled 28 days after the second AZD1222 dose. Here the CDR3 reads CASSDTGSYEQYF. Here the CDR3 DNA reads TGTGCCAGCAGTGACACAGGGAGCTACGAGCAGTACTTC.